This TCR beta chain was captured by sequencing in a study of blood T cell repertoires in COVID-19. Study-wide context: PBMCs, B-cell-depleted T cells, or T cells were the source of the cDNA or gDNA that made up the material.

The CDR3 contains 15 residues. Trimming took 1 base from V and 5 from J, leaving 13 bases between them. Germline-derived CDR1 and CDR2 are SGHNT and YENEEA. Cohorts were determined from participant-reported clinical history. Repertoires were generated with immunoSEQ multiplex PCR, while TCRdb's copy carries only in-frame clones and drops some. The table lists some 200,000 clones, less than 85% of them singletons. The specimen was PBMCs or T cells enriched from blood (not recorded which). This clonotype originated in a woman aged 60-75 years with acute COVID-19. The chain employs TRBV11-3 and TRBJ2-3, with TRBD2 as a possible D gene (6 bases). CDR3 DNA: TGTGCCAGCAGCTTAGTTGGAGGGGCGGGAGATACGCAGTATTTT. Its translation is CASSLVGGAGDTQYF.